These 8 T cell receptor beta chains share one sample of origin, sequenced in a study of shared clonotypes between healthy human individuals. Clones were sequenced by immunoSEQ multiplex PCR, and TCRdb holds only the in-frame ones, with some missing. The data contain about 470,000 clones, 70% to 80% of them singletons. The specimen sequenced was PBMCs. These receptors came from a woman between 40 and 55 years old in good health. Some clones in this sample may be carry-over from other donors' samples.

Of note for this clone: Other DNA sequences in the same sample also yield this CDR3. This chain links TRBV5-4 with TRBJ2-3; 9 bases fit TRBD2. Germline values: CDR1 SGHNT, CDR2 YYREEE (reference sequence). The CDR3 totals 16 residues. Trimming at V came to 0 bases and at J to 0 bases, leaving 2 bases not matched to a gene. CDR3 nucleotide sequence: TGTGCCAGCAGCTTGGCCACTAGCGGGAGCACAGATACGCAGTATTTT. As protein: CASSLATSGSTDTQYF.

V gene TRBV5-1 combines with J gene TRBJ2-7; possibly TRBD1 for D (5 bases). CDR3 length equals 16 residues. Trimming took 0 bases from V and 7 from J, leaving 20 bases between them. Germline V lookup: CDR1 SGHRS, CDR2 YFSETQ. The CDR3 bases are TGCGCCAGCAGCTTGGCTCCTGTGGGGCAGGTTGAAGAGCAGTACTTC. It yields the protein CASSLAPVGQVEEQYF. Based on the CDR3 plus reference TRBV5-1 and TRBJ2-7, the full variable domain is KAGVTQTPRYLIKTRGQQVTLSCSPISGHRSVSWYQQTPGQGLQFLFEYFSETQRNKGNFPGRFSGRQFSNSRSEMNVSTLELGDSALYLCASSLAPVGQVEEQYFGPGTRLTVT.

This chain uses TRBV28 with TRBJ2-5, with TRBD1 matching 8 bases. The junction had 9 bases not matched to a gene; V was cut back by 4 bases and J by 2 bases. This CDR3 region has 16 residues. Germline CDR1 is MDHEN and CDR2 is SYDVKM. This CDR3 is CASSYQGAPRQETQYF. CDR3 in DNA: TGTGCCAGCAGTTACCAGGGGGCGCCCCGTCAAGAGACCCAGTACTTC.

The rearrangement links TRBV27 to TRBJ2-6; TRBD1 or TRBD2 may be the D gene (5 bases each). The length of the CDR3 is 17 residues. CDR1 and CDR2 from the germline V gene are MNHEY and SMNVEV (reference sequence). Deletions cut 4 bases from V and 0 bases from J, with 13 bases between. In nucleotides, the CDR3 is TGTGCCAGCAGTTATCTGGGGGTCGACTCTGGGGCCAACGTCCTGACTTTC. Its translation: CASSYLGVDSGANVLTF.

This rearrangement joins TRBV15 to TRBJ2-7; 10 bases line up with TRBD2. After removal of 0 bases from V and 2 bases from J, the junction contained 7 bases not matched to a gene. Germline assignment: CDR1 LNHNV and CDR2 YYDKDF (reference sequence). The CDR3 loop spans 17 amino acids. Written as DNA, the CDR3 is TGTGCCACCAGCAGAGATCTCCAGCTAGCGGGAGCCTACGAGCAGTACTTC. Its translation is CATSRDLQLAGAYEQYF. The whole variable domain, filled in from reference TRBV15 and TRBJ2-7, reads DAMVIQNPRYQVTQFGKPVTLSCSQTLNHNVMYWYQQKSSQAPKLLFHYYDKDFNNEADTPDNFQSRRPNTSFCFLDIRSPGLGDTAMYLCATSRDLQLAGAYEQYFGPGTRLTVT.

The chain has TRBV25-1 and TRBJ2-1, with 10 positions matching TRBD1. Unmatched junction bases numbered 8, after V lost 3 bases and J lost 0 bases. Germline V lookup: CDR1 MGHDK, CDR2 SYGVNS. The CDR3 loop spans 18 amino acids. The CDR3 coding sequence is TGTGCCAGCAGTGAGTGGACAGGGGGAACGAGCTCCTACAATGAGCAGTTCTTC. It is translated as CASSEWTGGTSSYNEQFF.

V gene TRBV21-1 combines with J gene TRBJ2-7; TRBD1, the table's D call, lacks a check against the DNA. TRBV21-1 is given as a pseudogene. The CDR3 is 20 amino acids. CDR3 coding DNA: TGTGCCAGCAGCAAATATTTTGGGACAGGGGGCAGAAGAAGACGAGGCGAGCAGTACTTC. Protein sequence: CASSKYFGTGGRRRRGEQYF.

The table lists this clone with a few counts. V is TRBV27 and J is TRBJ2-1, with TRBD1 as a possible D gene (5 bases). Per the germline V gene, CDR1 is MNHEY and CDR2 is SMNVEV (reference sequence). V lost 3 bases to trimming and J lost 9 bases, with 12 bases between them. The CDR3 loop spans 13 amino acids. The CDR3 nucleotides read TGTGCCAGCAGTTTGGGGCACGCCGGTGAGCAGTTCTTC. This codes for CASSLGHAGEQFF.